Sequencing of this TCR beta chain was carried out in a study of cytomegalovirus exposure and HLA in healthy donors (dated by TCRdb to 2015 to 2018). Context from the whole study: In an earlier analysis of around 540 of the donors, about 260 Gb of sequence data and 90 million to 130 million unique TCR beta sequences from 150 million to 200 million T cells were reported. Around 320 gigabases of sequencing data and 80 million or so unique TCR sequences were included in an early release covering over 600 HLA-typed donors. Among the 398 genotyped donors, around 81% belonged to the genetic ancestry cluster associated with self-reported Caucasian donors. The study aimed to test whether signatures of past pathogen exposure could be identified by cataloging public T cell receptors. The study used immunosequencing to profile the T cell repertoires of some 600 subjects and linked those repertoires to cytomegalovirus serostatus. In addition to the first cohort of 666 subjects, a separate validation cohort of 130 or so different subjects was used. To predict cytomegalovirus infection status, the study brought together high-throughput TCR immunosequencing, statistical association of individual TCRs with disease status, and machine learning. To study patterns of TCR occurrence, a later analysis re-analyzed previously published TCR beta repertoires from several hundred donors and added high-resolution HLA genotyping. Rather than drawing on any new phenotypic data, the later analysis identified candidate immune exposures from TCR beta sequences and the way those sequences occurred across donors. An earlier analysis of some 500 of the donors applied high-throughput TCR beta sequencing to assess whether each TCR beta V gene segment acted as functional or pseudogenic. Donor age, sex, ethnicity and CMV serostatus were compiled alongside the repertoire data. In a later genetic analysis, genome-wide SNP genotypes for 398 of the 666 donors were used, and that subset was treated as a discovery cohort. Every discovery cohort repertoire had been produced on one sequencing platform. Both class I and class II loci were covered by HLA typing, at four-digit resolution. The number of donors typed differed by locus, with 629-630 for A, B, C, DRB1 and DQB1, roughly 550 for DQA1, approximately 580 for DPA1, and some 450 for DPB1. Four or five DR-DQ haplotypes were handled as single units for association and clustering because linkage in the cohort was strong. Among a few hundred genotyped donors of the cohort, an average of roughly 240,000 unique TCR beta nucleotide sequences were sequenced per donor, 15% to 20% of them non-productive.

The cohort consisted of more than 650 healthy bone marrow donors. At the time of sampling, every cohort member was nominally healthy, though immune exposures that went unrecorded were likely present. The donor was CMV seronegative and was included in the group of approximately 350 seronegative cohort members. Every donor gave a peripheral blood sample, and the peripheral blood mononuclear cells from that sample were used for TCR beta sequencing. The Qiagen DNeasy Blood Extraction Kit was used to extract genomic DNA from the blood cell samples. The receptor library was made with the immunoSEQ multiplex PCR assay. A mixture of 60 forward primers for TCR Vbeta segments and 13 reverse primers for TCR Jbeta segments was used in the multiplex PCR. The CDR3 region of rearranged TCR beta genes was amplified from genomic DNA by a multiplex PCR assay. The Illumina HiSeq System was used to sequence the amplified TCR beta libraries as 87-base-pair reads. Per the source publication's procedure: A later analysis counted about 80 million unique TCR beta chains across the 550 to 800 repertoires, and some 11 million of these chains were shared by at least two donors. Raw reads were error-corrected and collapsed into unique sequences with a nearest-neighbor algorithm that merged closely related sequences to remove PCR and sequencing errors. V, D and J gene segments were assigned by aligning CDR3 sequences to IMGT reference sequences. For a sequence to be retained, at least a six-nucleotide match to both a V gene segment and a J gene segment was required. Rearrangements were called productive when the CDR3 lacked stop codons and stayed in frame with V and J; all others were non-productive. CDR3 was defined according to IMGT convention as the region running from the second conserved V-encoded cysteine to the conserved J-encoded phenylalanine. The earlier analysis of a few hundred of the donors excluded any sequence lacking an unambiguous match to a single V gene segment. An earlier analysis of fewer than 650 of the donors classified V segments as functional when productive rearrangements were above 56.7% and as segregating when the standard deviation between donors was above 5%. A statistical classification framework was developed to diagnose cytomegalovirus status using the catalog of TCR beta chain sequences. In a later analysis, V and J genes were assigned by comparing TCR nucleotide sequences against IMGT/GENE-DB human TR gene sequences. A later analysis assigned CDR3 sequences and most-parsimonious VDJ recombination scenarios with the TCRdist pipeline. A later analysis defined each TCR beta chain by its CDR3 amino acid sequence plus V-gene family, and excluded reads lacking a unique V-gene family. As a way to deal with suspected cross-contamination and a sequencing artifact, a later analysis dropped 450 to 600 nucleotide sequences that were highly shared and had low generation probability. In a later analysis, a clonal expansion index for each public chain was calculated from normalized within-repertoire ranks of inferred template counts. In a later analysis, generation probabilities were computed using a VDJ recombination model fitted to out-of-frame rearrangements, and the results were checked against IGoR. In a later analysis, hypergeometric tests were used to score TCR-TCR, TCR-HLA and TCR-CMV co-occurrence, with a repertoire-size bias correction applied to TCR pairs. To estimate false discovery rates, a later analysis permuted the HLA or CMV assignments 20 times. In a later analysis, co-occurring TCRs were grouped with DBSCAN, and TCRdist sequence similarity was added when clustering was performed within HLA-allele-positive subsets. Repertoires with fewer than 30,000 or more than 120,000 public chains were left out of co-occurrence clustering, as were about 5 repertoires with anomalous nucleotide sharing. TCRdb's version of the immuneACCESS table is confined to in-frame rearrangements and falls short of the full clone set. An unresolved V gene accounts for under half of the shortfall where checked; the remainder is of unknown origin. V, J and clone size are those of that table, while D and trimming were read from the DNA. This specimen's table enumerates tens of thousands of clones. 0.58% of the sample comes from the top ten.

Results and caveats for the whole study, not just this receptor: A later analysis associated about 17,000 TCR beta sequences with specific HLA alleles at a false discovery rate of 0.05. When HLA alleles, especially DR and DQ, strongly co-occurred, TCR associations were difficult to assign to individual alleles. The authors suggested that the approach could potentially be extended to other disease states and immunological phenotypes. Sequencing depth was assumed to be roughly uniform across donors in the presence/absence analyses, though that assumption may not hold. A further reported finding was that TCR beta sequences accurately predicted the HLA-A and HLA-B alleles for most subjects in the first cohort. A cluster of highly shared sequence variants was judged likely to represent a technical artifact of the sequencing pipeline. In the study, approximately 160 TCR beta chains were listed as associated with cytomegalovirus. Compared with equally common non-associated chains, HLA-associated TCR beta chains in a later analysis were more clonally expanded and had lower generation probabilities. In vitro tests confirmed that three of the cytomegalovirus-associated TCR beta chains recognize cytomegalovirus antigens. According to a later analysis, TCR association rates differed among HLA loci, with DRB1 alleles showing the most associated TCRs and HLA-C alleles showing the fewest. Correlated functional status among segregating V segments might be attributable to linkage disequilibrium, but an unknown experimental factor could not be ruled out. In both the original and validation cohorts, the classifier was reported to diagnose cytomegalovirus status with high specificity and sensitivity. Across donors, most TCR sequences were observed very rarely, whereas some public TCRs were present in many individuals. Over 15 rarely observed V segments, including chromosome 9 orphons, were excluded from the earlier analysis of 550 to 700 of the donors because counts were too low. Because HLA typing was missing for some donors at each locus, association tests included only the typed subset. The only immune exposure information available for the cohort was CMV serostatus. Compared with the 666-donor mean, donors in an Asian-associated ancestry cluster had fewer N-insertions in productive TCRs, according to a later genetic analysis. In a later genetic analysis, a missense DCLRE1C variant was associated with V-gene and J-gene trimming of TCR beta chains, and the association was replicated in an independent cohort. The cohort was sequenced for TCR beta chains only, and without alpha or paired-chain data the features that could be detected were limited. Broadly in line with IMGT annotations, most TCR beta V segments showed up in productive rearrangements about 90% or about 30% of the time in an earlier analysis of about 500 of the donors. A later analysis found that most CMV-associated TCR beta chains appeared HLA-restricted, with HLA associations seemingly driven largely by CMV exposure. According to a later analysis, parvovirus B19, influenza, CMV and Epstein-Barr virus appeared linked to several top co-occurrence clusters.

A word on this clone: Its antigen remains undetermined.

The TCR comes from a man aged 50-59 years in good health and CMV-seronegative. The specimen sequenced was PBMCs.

The DNA is as follows: TGTGCCAGCAGCTCGAACGCGGGCACAATCACCGGGGAGCTGTTTTTT. Its protein product is CASSSNAGTITGELFF. Here the chain combines TRBV7-6 and TRBJ2-2; the D gene is perhaps TRBD2, on 5 matching bases. Counted from cysteine to phenylalanine, this CDR3 has 16 amino acids. Kept here is only the CDR3 DNA, which spans 48 bases and is read in frame from base 1. Looking up the germline V gene yields CDR1 SGHVS and CDR2 FNYEAQ. Between the V and J ends, shortened by 4 bases and 4 bases respectively, the junction contains 16 bases.